Reported below is one T cell receptor beta chain. Its antigen is not identified. The CDR3 is made up of 14 amino acids. Trimming left V 5 bases short and J 0 bases short, with 7 bases between. CDR1 MNHNY and CDR2 SVGAGI come from the germline V gene (reference sequence). The data belong to a study of identifying expanded T cells in peripheral blood. Study-wide results and limits: Technical replicates showed roughly 1.2 changed clones; about 2 weeks 15 to 20; four weeks 19.

Data came from immunoSEQ multiplex PCR; TCRdb stores just in-frame clones and leaves some out. The sample carries roughly 90,000 clones, roughly 84% recorded once. The sequenced sample consisted of blood. The V call is TRBV6-6, the J call TRBJ2-2; D call uncertain. This TCR came from a person aged 18-69 years in good health. The chain's CDR3 is CASSPSANTGELFF. The DNA of the CDR3 is TGTGCCAGCAGTCCAAGTGCGAACACCGGGGAGCTGTTTTTT.